These 9 T cell receptor beta chains share one sample of origin, sequenced in a study of T cell clones after liver transplantation. Produced via immunoSEQ multiplex PCR; TCRdb's table is partial and in-frame only. In the table there are 60,000 or so clones, about two thirds of which are singletons. The sample here was CD4+ T cells from blood, taken before liver transplant. The receptors stem from a human donor who received a liver transplant.

This chain uses TRBV7-8 with TRBJ1-5; TRBD1 matches at 9 bases. Germline CDR1 reads SGHVS; CDR2 reads FQNEAQ. This CDR3 comprises 13 residues. Unmatched junction bases numbered 1, after V lost 5 bases and J lost 5 bases. The CDR3 bases are TGTGCCAGCAGCCGGACAGGGGATCAGCCCCAGCATTTT. Protein: CASSRTGDQPQHF.

The table lists this clone with a count of one. The rearrangement links TRBV14 to TRBJ1-5; 7 nucleotides line up with TRBD1. V shed 4 bases, J shed 0 bases, and the junction held 6 bases outside the gene matches. The CDR3 sequence is 16 residues long. In germline, CDR1 is SGHDN, CDR2 FVKESK. CDR3 protein: CASSPLRQGSNQPQHF. The DNA of the CDR3 is TGTGCCAGCAGCCCGCTCCGACAGGGTAGCAATCAGCCCCAGCATTTT.

The genes are TRBV6-5 and TRBJ1-2, with 8 bases aligning to TRBD1. V lost 2 bases, J lost 6 bases, and 5 bases stayed unmatched. The germline gives CDR1 MNHEY, CDR2 SVGAGI. The CDR3 extends over 14 amino acids. CDR3 bases: TGTGCCAGCAGTTACGGCAGGGGGCAGGATGGCTACACCTTC. Amino acids: CASSYGRGQDGYTF.

This chain's CDR3 is CASSETSYFEGYTF. The CDR3 DNA is TGTGCCAGCAGTGAAACGTCCTACTTTGAGGGCTACACCTTC. The chain combines TRBV2 with TRBJ1-2, with D hard to call. The V end was cut by 2 bases, the J end by 8 bases, with 15 bases between. Germline-derived CDR1 and CDR2 are SNHLY and FYNNEI. The CDR3 consists of 14 residues.

The V call is TRBV6-1, the J call TRBJ1-2; D possibly corresponds to TRBD1 (6 bases). The CDR3 is 15 amino acids. V gave up 6 bases and J gave up 2 bases, with 16 bases separating them. The V gene's germline CDR1 is MNHNS and CDR2 SASEGT. Here the CDR3 DNA reads TGTGCCAGCAGCCGACACGGGGGGCAAAACTATGGCTACACCTTC. Translating gives CASSRHGGQNYGYTF.

The rearrangement joins TRBV11-2 to TRBJ1-1; 11 nucleotides agree with TRBD1. V gave up 4 bases and J gave up 1 base; unmatched junction bases: 5. CDR1 and CDR2 from the germline V gene are SGHAT and FQNNGV. The CDR3 has 16 amino acids. The CDR3 loop is CASSSGDRGGNTEAFF. The CDR3 DNA sequence: TGTGCCAGCAGCTCCGGGGACAGGGGGGGGAACACTGAAGCTTTCTTT.

This clone was recorded many times. This same CDR3 is encoded by further DNA sequences in the sample. The chain links TRBV6-1 to TRBJ1-1; no clear D. This CDR3 contains 14 residues. Germline-derived CDR1 and CDR2 are MNHNS and SASEGT. Trimming cost V 4 bases and J 1 base, with 10 bases left between them. The CDR3 coding sequence is TGTGCCAGCAGTGTAGAAATCGGGAACACTGAAGCTTTCTTT. Its translation: CASSVEIGNTEAFF.

This clone has more than one count but fewer than ten. J is TRBJ1-6 and V is TRBV7-9, with D maybe TRBD1 (5 bases). V was cut by 8 bases and J by 7 bases, with 21 bases left in between. Looked up from germline, CDR1 is SEHNR and CDR2 is FQNEAQ (reference sequence). This CDR3 comprises 16 residues. The CDR3 loop is CASAGRGTVRNSPLHF. The CDR3 DNA is TGTGCCAGCGCTGGACGGGGGACCGTGAGGAATTCACCCCTCCACTTT.

This clone was picked up a small number of times. The chain links TRBV5-4 to TRBJ1-2, with D tentatively TRBD1 (6 bases). CDR1 SGHNT and CDR2 YYREEE come from the germline V gene (reference sequence). The length of the CDR3 is 15 residues. V lost 4 bases and J 4 bases, leaving 17 bases between the germline ends. The CDR3 DNA is TGTGCCAGCAGCACGACAGGTGCCCGTTCCTATGGCTACACCTTC. It is translated as CASSTTGARSYGYTF.